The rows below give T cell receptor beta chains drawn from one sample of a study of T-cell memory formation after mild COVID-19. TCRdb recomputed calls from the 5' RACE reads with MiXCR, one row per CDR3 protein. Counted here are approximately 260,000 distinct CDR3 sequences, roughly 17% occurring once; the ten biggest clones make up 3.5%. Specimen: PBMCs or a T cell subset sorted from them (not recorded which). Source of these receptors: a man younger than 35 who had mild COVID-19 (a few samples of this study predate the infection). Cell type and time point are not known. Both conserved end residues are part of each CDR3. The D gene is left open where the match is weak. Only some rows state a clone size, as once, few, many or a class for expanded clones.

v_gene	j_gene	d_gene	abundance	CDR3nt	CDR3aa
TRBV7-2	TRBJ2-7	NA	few	TGTGCCAGCAGCTCCCAGGAGACCCTCTCCTACGAGCAGTACTTC	CASSSQETLSYEQYF
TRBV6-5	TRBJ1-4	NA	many	TGTGCCAGCAGTTACTCGCCGGGGGACGAAAAACTGTTTTTT	CASSYSPGDEKLFF
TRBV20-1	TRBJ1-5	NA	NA	TGCAGTGCGCGGGGTAGCACCAGCAATCAGCCCCAGCATTTT	CSARGSTSNQPQHF
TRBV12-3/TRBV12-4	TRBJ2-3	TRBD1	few	TGTGCCAGCAGACCAATGACAGGGAGTGATACGCAGTATTTT	CASRPMTGSDTQYF
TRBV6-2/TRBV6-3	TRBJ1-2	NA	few	TGTGCCAGCAGTTCAGAATATGGCTACACCTTC	CASSSEYGYTF
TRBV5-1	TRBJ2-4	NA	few	TGCGCCAGCAGCCCGGCGGCCCATGCTACTATCAAAAACATTCAGTACTTC	CASSPAAHATIKNIQYF
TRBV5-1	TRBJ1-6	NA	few	TGCGCCAGCAGCTTGAGACAGTCATCTTCACCCCTCCACTTT	CASSLRQSSSPLHF
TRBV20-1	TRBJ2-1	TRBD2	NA	TGCAGTGCTAGAGCCCTAGCGGGGGGAGATGAGCAGTTCTTC	CSARALAGGDEQFF
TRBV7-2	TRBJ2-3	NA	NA	TGTGCCAGCAGCAACCGCCCGGGAGATACGCAGTATTTT	CASSNRPGDTQYF
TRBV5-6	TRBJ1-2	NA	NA	TGTGCCAGCAGCTTGCGGGAGTATGGCTACACCTTC	CASSLREYGYTF
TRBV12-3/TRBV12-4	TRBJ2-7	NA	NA	TGTGCCAGCAGCCTCTCATCCGGCCGGCAGTACTTC	CASSLSSGRQYF
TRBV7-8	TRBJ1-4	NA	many	TGTGCCAGCAGCTCACTCCGGGTTGGGCCTAATGAAAAACTGTTTTTT	CASSSLRVGPNEKLFF
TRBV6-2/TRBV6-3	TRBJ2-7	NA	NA	TGTGCCAGCAGCCGAATGGGATACGAGCAGTACTTC	CASSRMGYEQYF
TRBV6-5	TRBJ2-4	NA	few	TGTGCCAGCAGTCCCTTTAGCGGTACCAAAAACATTCAGTACTTC	CASSPFSGTKNIQYF
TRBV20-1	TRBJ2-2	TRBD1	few	TGCAGTGCCCCACAGGGGTCGGGCACCGGGGAGCTGTTTTTT	CSAPQGSGTGELFF